Detailed here is one TCR beta chain. The target antigen is unknown. Patients got ipilimumab 1 mg/kg beginning 14 to 28 days post-transplant. The source of the sample is a study of ipilimumab plus nivolumab after autologous stem cell transplantation. At the level of the study: A median of 8 nivolumab and 4 or 5 ipilimumab doses were given. The DLBCL group included primary refractory and relapsed cases. The study's findings and limits: Authors suggest TCR repertoire, Treg phenotype and gut microbiota support further study.

Produced via immunoSEQ multiplex PCR; TCRdb's table is partial and in-frame only. The profile shows 15,000 or so clones, almost 80% of them singletons. The CDR3 spans 14 residues. V gave up 0 bases and J gave up 7 bases, with 12 bases separating them. CDR1 MGHRA and CDR2 YSYEKL come from the germline V gene. V usage is TRBV4-1 and J usage is TRBJ2-5; no reliable D call. Here the sequenced sample was PBMCs, taken in a trial of ipilimumab plus nivolumab as post-transplant consolidation. This clonotype originated in a male donor with diffuse large B-cell lymphoma. The CDR3 sequence: CASSQEGSVGTQYF. The CDR3 nucleotides read TGCGCCAGCAGCCAAGAGGGAAGCGTCGGGACCCAGTACTTC.